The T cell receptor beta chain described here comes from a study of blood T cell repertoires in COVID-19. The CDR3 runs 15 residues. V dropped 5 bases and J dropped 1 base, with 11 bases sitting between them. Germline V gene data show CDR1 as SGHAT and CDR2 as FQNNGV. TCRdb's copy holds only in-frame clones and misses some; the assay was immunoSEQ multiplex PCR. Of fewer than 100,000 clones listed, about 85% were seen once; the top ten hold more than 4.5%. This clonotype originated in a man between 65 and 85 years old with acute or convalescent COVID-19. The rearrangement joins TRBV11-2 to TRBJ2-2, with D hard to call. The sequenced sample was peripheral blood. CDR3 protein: CASSLLSGNTGELFF. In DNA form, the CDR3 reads TGTGCCAGCAGCCTCCTCAGTGGGAACACCGGGGAGCTGTTTTTT.